Below, one TCR beta chain is given with its context. The antigen is undetermined. The data were obtained in a study of shared clonotypes between healthy human individuals. The repertoire was sequenced with immunoSEQ multiplex PCR; TCRdb's copy has only in-frame clones and lacks some. The sample holds 2 million to 2.5 million clones; about 92% are singletons and the top ten take 0.35% to 0.5%. This CDR3 comprises 12 residues. Germline V gene data show CDR1 as MNHEY and CDR2 as SVGAGI. V was cut by 8 bases and J by 8 bases, with 15 bases left in between. The study's findings and limits: In this cohort, only blood was sampled, and tissue repertoires likely differ. About 5% was the fraction of naive CD4 clonotypes found shared across a handful of donors.

V gene TRBV6-5 combines with J gene TRBJ1-2; D not resolved. The sample was naive CD4+ T cells from PBMCs. Subset: CD45RA+ positively selected. This receptor was taken from a young man in good health. Some clones in this sample may be carry-over from other donors' samples. The CDR3 coding sequence is TGTGCCAGCCGGGCGGAGGGAAAAGGCTACACCTTC. This gives the protein CASRAEGKGYTF.